The 4 T cell receptor beta chains listed next were all sequenced from one sample in a study of T cell repertoires in cytomegalovirus infection. Each CDR3 protein gets one entry after TCRdb re-called the reads with MiXCR. This sample has roughly 990,000 distinct CDR3 sequences; approximately 31% occur once, and the top ten carry around 15%. Antigens of these TCRs are unknown. The sequenced sample was cultured CD8+ T cells from PBMCs, obtained from culture after CMV antigen stimulation. The receptors derive from a human donor in good health (CMV status not recorded). Some clones in this sample may be carry-over from other donors' samples.

The chain joins TRBV15 to TRBJ2-3; weak D call: TRBD2 (5 bases). The CDR3 runs 15 residues. V lost 6 bases and J 1 base, leaving 14 bases between the germline ends. Germline lookup yields CDR1 LNHNV and CDR2 YYDKDF (reference sequence). The CDR3 loop reads CATSPSGTGTDTQYF. CDR3 DNA sequence: TGTGCCACCAGTCCCTCGGGAACCGGCACAGATACGCAGTATTTT.

This clonotype has a count of ten or more. The genes are TRBV4-2 and TRBJ2-3, with D possibly being TRBD1 (6 bases). From germline, CDR1 is LGHNA and CDR2 YNFKEQ. V gave up 4 bases and J gave up 3 bases, with 14 bases separating them. CDR3 length: 15 residues. The CDR3 coding sequence is TGTGCCAGCAGCCGGACAGCCCCCTCGACAGATACGCAGTATTTT. Its translation is CASSRTAPSTDTQYF.

This clonotype was observed a few times. The chain links TRBV6-1 to TRBJ2-5; TRBD1 is a possible D gene (5 bases). This CDR3 is 16 amino acids long. Germline CDR1 is MNHNS and CDR2 is SASEGT. Trimming took off 0 bases at V and 4 bases at J, with 15 bases between the two ends. CDR3 coding DNA: TGTGCCAGCAGTGAAGCGCGGTTCAGGGTCACAGAGACCCAGTACTTC. It specifies CASSEARFRVTETQYF.

The chain employs TRBV7-9 and TRBJ2-7; 9 bases map to TRBD1. The germline V gene has CDR1 SEHNR and CDR2 FQNEAQ (reference sequence). V shed 5 bases, J shed 2 bases, and the junction held 7 bases outside the gene matches. The CDR3 sequence is 15 residues long. This chain's CDR3 is CASSPRQGDPYEQYF. The CDR3 region has the DNA TGTGCCAGCAGCCCGAGACAGGGGGACCCCTACGAGCAGTACTTC.